A selection of T cell receptor beta chains follows, all from one sample in a study of cytomegalovirus exposure and HLA in healthy donors. The table came from immunoSEQ multiplex PCR; TCRdb's copy has only in-frame clones and leaves some out. The data contain around 160,000 clones, more than 60% of them singletons. Sequenced material: PBMCs. The receptors here all came from a male donor in good health and CMV-seronegative. Each CDR3 is given with its conserved first and last residue. Fields, in order: CDR3 length, clone size, V gene, D gene, J gene, CDR3 DNA, CDR3 protein. A D gene is named only where the DNA matches it firmly. Only some rows state a clone size, as once, few, many or a class for expanded clones.

length: 16; size: few; V: TRBV6-6; D: TRBD1; J: TRBJ2-3; DNA: TGTGCCAGCAGTTACTCGGGGACAGGTCACACAGATACGCAGTATTTT; CDR3: CASSYSGTGHTDTQYF
length: 14; size: .; V: TRBV19; D: TRBD1; J: TRBJ1-2; DNA: TGTGCCAGTACCCCCCGGGACAGGGTCTATGGCTACACCTTC; CDR3: CASTPRDRVYGYTF
length: 15; size: .; V: TRBV21-1; D: .; J: TRBJ2-2; DNA: TGTGCCAGCAGCAAAGGGGGGGACTCCACCGGGGAGCTGTTTTTT; CDR3: CASSKGGDSTGELFF
length: 15; size: .; V: TRBV4-1; D: TRBD2; J: TRBJ2-7; DNA: TGCGCCAGCAGCCAAGATGGGGGGACTAGCTACGAGCAGTACTTC; CDR3: CASSQDGGTSYEQYF
length: 15; size: .; V: TRBV11-2; D: TRBD2; J: TRBJ2-5; DNA: TGTGCCAGCAGTTTTACTAGCGGGGGTGCAGAGACCCAGTACTTC; CDR3: CASSFTSGGAETQYF
length: 16; size: .; V: TRBV5-1; D: TRBD2; J: TRBJ2-7; DNA: TGCGCCAGCAGCGGCTCTAGCGGGAGGGTGGGGTACGAGCAGTACTTC; CDR3: CASSGSSGRVGYEQYF
length: 15; size: .; V: TRBV5-4; D: TRBD2; J: TRBJ2-7; DNA: TGTGCCAGCAGCTTAACCGCGGGAGATATGAACGAGCAGTACTTC; CDR3: CASSLTAGDMNEQYF
length: 14; size: .; V: TRBV30; D: TRBD1; J: TRBJ1-4; DNA: TGTGCCCAAAAGCCGCCGGGACAGGGAGAAAAACTGTTTTTT; CDR3: CAQKPPGQGEKLFF
length: 14; size: .; V: TRBV11-2; D: .; J: TRBJ2-7; DNA: TGTGCCAGCAGCTTAGCGGGTCGACCGTACGAGCAGTACTTC; CDR3: CASSLAGRPYEQYF
length: 16; size: few; V: TRBV4-1; D: .; J: TRBJ1-2; DNA: TGCGCCAGCAGCCACCCTCCCCAGGGGTCGGGCTATGGCTACACCTTC; CDR3: CASSHPPQGSGYGYTF